The source of this TCR beta chain is a study of human T cells and chemical hapten exposure (dated by TCRdb to the early 2020s). Background on the whole study: For sensitization, 2% DPC in acetone was applied to a roughly 2 cm by roughly 2 cm area of upper inner arm skin. Patch testing was performed on the upper back with Finn chambers containing 0.01% DPC, and the patch tests were scored after 6 days according to International Contact Dermatitis Research Group standards. Blood samples were taken from patients before sensitization (week 0) and then at 2, 6 and about 24 weeks after DPC sensitization. Weekly therapeutic DPC doses were additionally applied to the scalp of patients throughout the roughly 24-week study period. The study tracked peripheral blood TCR repertoire changes in vivo during primary and secondary sensitization to the hapten diphenylcyclopropenone (DPC) in alopecia patients. Twenty-nine alopecia patients provided blood for TCR sequencing at one to four time points (pre-sensitization, 2, 6 and 24 weeks). The mostly female patient cohort included alopecia areata with under or over 50% scalp involvement, alopecia totalis and alopecia universalis. Libraries were pooled for sequencing, and variation in per-sample TCR yields was attributed mainly to small differences in library volumes within the pool.

Overall study outcomes, separate from this receptor: Because every patient had alopecia, a presumed autoimmune disease, the patients' immune response might differ from that of healthy individuals. Significantly more large CDR3 similarity clusters were formed by expanded TCRs than by pre-sensitization or healthy control sets, consistent with antigen-driven responses. DPC sensitization did not change the number of TCRs with a frequency above 1 in 1000, and there was no evidence of changes in global repertoire structure. A positive correlation was found between the number of PT1 expanded TCRs and patch test score, with significance reached at thresholds 8, 16 and 32 but not 4. After repeated subsampling, changes were observed in the strength of the expansion versus patch-test correlation and in the threshold at which the correlation became significant.

To prepare the library, RACE was applied. The run used a NextSeq 500. During library preparation, unique molecular identifiers were attached to individual cDNA molecules so that TCRs could be counted in a quantitative, reproducible way. For every blood RNA sample, sequencing covered both the TCR alpha and TCR beta chains. The authors processed their data as follows. Samples had a median of about 96,000 TCRs, with a range from roughly 23,224 to 700,000. The Decombinator software suite was used to annotate V, J and CDR3 in the TCR reads. For PS versus PT1 abundance plots, all samples were subsampled to the same number of TCRs (28,000). Expanded TCRs were defined as absent before sensitization and observed at least eight times at the 2-week time point. TCRdb reworked the public reads: Q25 trimming with fastp, MiXCR clone assembly, productive beta chains retained. CDR3 protein sequences are deduplicated, and each keeps its most common genes and DNA. TCRdb, not the authors, supplied the V and J calls. The sample yields more than 300,000 distinct CDR3 sequences; around 5.5% were counted once. Together, the top ten hold around 8.8% of the sample.

This specimen's time point label, per the study, means: pre-sensitization, week 0. What the treatment or condition label conveys for this sample: therapeutic diphenylcyclopropenone sensitization with weekly scalp DPC. At every patch-test visit, the blood draw took place before the patch test was put on. Patients were eligible if aged 18 to 70, diagnosed with alopecia and judged suitable for DPC therapy, and pregnant patients were excluded. Total RNA was extracted from unfractionated whole blood that had been collected in Tempus Blood RNA tubes. In the germline V gene (reference sequence), CDR1 corresponds to DFQATT and CDR2 to SNEGSKA. V was cut back by 2 bases and J by 4 bases, leaving a gap of 18 bases between them. Spanning cysteine to phenylalanine, the CDR3 consists of 15 amino acids. CDR3 DNA is the only sequence kept; it has 45 bases, read in frame from the first base. This clonotype was observed many times. Its antigen is not yet known. No much larger clone exists at a distance of one base, and base qualities are not known.

Sequenced here: whole blood, sampled in connection with sensitization to the hapten diphenylcyclopropenone (DPC). The receptor comes from a woman in her late teens or twenties with alopecia areata. Some clones in this sample may be carry-over from other donors' samples. The chain is assembled from TRBV20-1 and TRBJ2-7; a tentative D match to TRBD2 spans 5 bases. The CDR3 in this case is CSARPLPGTDYEQYF. At the DNA level, the sequence is TGCAGTGCTAGACCACTACCGGGAACCGATTACGAGCAGTACTTC.